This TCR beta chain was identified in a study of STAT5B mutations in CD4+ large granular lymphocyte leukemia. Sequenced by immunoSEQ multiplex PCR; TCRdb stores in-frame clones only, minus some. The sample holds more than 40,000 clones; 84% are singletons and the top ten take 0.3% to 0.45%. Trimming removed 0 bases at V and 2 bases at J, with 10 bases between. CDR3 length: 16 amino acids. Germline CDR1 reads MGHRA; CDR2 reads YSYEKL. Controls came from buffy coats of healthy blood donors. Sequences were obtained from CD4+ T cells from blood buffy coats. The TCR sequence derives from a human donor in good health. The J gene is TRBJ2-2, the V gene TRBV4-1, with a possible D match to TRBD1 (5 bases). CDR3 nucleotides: TGCGCCAGCAGCCAAGATCAGGGTATAAACACCGGGGAGCTGTTTTTT. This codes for CASSQDQGINTGELFF.